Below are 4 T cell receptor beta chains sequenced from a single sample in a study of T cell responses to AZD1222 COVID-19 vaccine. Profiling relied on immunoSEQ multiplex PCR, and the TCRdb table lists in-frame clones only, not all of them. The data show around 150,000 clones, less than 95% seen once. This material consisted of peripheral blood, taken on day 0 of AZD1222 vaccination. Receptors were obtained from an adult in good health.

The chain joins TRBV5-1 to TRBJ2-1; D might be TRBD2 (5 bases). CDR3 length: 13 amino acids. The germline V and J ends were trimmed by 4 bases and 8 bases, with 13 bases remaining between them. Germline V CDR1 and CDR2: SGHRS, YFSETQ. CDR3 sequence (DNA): TGCGCCAGCAGCGTCAATCTAGCTTATGAGCAGTTCTTC. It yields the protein CASSVNLAYEQFF.

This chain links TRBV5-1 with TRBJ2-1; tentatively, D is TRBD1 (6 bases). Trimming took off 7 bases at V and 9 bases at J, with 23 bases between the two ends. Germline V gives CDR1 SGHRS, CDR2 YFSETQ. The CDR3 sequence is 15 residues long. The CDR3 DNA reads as TGCGCCAGCTCCTTGGGGGCTAGGGTTCTTATTGAGCAGTTCTTC. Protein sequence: CASSLGARVLIEQFF. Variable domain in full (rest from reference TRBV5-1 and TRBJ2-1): KAGVTQTPRYLIKTRGQQVTLSCSPISGHRSVSWYQQTPGQGLQFLFEYFSETQRNKGNFPGRFSGRQFSNSRSEMNVSTLELGDSALYLCASSLGARVLIEQFFGPGTRLTVL.

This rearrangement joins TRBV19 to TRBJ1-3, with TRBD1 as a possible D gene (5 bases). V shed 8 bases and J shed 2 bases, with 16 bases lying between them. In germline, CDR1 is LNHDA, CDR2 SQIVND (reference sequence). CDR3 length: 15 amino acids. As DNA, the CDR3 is TGTGCCAGTTTTCGGGGACCACGGGCTGGAAACACCATATATTTT. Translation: CASFRGPRAGNTIYF. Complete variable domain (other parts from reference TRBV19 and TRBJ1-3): DGGITQSPKYLFRKEGQNVTLSCEQNLNHDAMYWYRQDPGQGLRLIYYSQIVNDFQKGDIAEGYSVSREKKESFPLTVTSAQKNPTAFYLCASFRGPRAGNTIYFGEGSWLTVV.

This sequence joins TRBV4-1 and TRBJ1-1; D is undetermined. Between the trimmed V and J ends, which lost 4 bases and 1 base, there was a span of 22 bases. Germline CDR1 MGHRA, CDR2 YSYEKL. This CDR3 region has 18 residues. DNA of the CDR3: TGCGCCAGCAGCCCTCGAACGCTGGCGGGGATCCAGAACACTGAAGCTTTCTTT. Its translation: CASSPRTLAGIQNTEAFF.